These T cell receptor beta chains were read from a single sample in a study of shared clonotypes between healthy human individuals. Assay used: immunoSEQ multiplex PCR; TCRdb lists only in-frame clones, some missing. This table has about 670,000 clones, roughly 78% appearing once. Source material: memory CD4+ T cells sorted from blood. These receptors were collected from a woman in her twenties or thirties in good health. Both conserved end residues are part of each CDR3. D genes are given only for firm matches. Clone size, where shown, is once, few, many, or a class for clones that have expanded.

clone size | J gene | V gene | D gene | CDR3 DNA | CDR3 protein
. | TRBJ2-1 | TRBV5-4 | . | TGTGCCAGCAGCCCCCGGGGTTACAATGAGCAGTTCTTC | CASSPRGYNEQFF
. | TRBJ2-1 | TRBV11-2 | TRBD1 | TGTGCCAGCAGCCAATTCCGGGACAGGGCCCACAATGAGCAGTTCTTC | CASSQFRDRAHNEQFF
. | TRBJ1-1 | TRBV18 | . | TGTGCCAGCTCACCCTCCAGTGGATTGAACACTGAAGCTTTCTTT | CASSPSSGLNTEAFF
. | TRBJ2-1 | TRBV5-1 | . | TGCGCCAGCAGCTTGTCCTACAATGAGCAGTTCTTC | CASSLSYNEQFF
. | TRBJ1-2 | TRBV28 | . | TGTGCCAGCAGTTTCGTTCGGAGGGACTATGGCTACACCTTC | CASSFVRRDYGYTF
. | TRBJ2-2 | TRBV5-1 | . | TGCGCCAGCAGGGAGAAGCTAGCGAGCGACACCGGGGAGCTGTTTTTT | CASREKLASDTGELFF
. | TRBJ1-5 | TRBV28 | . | TGTGCCAGCCAAGGAGGGGGGCAGGTTCAGCCCCAGCATTTT | CASQGGGQVQPQHF
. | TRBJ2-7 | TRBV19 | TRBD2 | TGTGCCAGTACCCGAAGGGCGGGAGGGGACTCCTACGAGCAGTACTTC | CASTRRAGGDSYEQYF
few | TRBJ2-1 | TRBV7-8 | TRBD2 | TGTGCCAGCAGCCGAGGGACTAGCGGGGGGTACAATGAGCAGTTCTTC | CASSRGTSGGYNEQFF
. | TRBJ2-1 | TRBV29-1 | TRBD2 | TGCAGCGCAGAAGGGACTAGCGGTTACAATGAGCAGTTCTTC | CSAEGTSGYNEQFF
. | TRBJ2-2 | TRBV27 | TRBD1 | TGTGCCAGCAGTCCTTCCGGGACAGGGTACACCGGGGAGCTGTTTTTT | CASSPSGTGYTGELFF
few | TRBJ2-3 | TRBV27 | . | TGTGCCAGCAGCCGCAACGGAAACACAGATACGCAGTATTTT | CASSRNGNTDTQYF
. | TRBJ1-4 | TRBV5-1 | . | TGCGCCAGCAGCTTGAATATCCGCGACGCCGAGGTTGAAAAACTGTTTTTT | CASSLNIRDAEVEKLFF
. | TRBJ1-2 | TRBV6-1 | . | TGTGCCAGCAGTGATTTGACGGCTAACTATGGCTACACCTTC | CASSDLTANYGYTF
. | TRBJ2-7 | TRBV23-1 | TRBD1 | TGCGCCAGCAAGACAGGGCGCGAGCAGTACTTC | CASKTGREQYF
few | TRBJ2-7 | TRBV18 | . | TGTGCCAGCTCACCACGGCAGATCTACGAGCAGTACTTC | CASSPRQIYEQYF
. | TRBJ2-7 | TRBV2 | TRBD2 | TGTGCCAGCAGTACGACTAGCGCTCGCTCCTACGAGCAGTACTTC | CASSTTSARSYEQYF
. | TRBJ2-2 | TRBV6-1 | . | TGTGCCAGCAGTGGGGTAGCGAACACCGGGGAGCTGTTTTTT | CASSGVANTGELFF
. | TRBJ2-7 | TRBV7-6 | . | TGTGCCAGCAGCTTGGCCCTGGGGGAGCAGTACTTC | CASSLALGEQYF
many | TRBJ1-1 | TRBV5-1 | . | TGCGCCAGCAGCCTTGCTTTCCTGAACACTGAAGCTTTCTTT | CASSLAFLNTEAFF
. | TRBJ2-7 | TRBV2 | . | TGTGCCAGCAGTGAAGGACTAGGGGTCTACGAGCAGTACTTC | CASSEGLGVYEQYF
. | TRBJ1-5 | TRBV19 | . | TGTGCCAGTAGTAGAAAGGGGACGGTCAATCAGCCCCAGCATTTT | CASSRKGTVNQPQHF
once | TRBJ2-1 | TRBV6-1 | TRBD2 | TGTGCCAGCAGTGTTGCACGACTAGCGGGCTCCAATGAGCAGTTCTTC | CASSVARLAGSNEQFF
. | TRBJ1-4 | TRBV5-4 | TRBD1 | TGTGCCAGCAGCACATCCGGGACAGCCTATGAAAAACTGTTTTTT | CASSTSGTAYEKLFF
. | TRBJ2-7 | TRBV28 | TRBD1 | TGTGCCAGCAGTAGACCCGGGACAGGGGGAGCCGAGCAGTACTTC | CASSRPGTGGAEQYF
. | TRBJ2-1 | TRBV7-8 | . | TGTGCCAGCAGCTTAGCGCACGAGACCGGCGGGTTGAATGAGCAGTTCTTC | CASSLAHETGGLNEQFF
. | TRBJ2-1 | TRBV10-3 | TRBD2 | TGTGCCATCAGCTCCGGACTAGCGGGAGGGCCTTACTACAATGAGCAGTTCTTC | CAISSGLAGGPYYNEQFF
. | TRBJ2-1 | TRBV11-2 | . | TGTGCCAGCAGCTTCCCCACGGGGAGGCGGTTCTTC | CASSFPTGRRFF
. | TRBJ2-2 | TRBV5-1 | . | TGCGCCAGCAGGAGAGGTCTGGGTGCCGGGGAGCTGTTTTTT | CASRRGLGAGELFF
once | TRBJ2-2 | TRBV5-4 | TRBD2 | TGTGCCAGCAGCCCAGGGACTAGCGACACCGGGGAGCTGTTTTTT | CASSPGTSDTGELFF
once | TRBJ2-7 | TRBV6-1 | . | TGTGCCAGCACCTGGGAGGGGGCAGGGCAGTACTTC | CASTWEGAGQYF
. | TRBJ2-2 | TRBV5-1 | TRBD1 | TGCGCCAGCAGCTGGCGGTCACCCGGGACAGGGAACACCGGGGAGCTGTTTTTT | CASSWRSPGTGNTGELFF
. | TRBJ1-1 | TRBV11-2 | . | TGTGCCAGCAGCTTATTGGGGGAGAACACTGAAGCTTTCTTT | CASSLLGENTEAFF
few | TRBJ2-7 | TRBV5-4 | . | TGTGCCAGCAGCTTGGAATGGGGGCTGGGGGAGCAGTACTTC | CASSLEWGLGEQYF
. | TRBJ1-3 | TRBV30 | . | TGTGCCTGGAGTGCCAGAGGTCTTGGAAACACCATATATTTT | CAWSARGLGNTIYF
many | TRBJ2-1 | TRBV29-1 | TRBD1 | TGCAGCGTCAATCCGGGACAGGGGGCGGGTGAGCAGTTCTTC | CSVNPGQGAGEQFF
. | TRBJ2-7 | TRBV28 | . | TGTGCCAGCAGTTCTCCCGGGGCTAATTCCTACGAGCAGTACTTC | CASSSPGANSYEQYF
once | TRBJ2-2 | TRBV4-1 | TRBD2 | TGCGCCAGCAGCCAAGATAGCGTGCGACTAGCGGGATCCACCGGGGAGCTGTTTTTT | CASSQDSVRLAGSTGELFF
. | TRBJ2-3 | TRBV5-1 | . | TGCGCCAGCAGCTTGGATCGGGAGAGCACAGATACGCAGTATTTT | CASSLDRESTDTQYF
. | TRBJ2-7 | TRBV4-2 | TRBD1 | TGTGCCAGCAGCTTAAGGGGGACAGGAGGAAACGAGCAGTACTTC | CASSLRGTGGNEQYF
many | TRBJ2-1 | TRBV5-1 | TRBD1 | TGCGCCACCACGGCCGGGACAGGGGGCAATGAGCAGTTCTTC | CATTAGTGGNEQFF
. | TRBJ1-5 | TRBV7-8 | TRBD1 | TGTGCCAGCAGCTTCATCGGACAGGGAATTAATAGCAATCAGCCCCAGCATTTT | CASSFIGQGINSNQPQHF
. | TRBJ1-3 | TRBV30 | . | TGTGCCTGGAGTGTACTTTGGGGAGGGTCTGGAAACACCATATATTTT | CAWSVLWGGSGNTIYF
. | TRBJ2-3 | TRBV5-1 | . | TGCGCCAGCAGCTTCGGTCGGGGAGTCACAGATACGCAGTATTTT | CASSFGRGVTDTQYF
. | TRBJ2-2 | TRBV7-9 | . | TGTGCCAGCAGGTACCCCGACCTGCACGGGGAGCTGTTTTTT | CASRYPDLHGELFF
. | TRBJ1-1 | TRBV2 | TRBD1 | TGTGCCAGCACACCCCCCCCTGGACAGGGGGCGAAGGTGGTCGCTTTCTTT | CASTPPPGQGAKVVAFF
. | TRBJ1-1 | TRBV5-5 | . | TGTGCCAGCAGCTTGAGAGCAATCGCTGAAGCTTTCTTT | CASSLRAIAEAFF